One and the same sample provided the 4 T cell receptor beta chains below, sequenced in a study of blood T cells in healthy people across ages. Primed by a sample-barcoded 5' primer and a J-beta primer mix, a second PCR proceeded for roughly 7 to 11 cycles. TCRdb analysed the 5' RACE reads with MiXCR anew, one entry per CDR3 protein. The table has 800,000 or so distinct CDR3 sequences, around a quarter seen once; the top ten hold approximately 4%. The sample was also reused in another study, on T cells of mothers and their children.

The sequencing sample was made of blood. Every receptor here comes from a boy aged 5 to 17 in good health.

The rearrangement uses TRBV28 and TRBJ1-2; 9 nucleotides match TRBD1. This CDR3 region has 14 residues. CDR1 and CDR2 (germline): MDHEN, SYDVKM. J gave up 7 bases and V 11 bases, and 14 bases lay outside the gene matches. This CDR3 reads CASTRGTGLFGYTF. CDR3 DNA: TGTGCCTCTACTAGAGGGACAGGGTTGTTTGGCTACACCTTC.

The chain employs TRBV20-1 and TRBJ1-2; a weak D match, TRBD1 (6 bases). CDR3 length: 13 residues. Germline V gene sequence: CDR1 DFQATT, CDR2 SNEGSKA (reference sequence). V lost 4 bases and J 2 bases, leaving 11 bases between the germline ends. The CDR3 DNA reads TGCAGTGCTACCGACAGGTCCAACTATGGCTACACCTTC. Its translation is CSATDRSNYGYTF.

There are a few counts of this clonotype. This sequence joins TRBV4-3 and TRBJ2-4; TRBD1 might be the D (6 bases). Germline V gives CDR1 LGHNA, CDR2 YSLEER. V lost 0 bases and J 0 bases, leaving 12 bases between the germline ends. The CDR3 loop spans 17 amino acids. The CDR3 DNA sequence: TGCGCCAGCAGCCAAGATGACCCAGGGGTAGCCAAAAACATTCAGTACTTC. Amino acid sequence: CASSQDDPGVAKNIQYF.

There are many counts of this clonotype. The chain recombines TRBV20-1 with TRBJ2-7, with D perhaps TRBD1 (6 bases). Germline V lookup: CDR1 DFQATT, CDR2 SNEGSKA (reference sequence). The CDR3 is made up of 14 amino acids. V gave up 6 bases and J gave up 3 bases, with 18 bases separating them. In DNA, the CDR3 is TGCAGTGCCCAGGCCCCCAGGGGCGGCTACGAGCAGTACTTC. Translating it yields CSAQAPRGGYEQYF.